This record concerns one TCR beta chain sequence. For the second PCR, which ran for 7 to 11 cycles, a sample-barcoded 5' primer and a J-beta primer mix were used. TCRdb reprocessed the 5' RACE reads with MiXCR, giving one entry per CDR3 protein. The repertoire has about 510,000 distinct CDR3 sequences, approximately 26% of them found once; the top ten carry approximately 4%. This CDR3 has 15 residues. The V gene lost 2 bases and the J gene lost 0 bases, with 7 bases spanning the gap. The germline gives CDR1 MNHEY, CDR2 SVGAGI. This sample was included in a study of blood T cells in healthy people across ages. This sample also belongs to another study, concerning T cells of mothers and their children.

The chain uses TRBV6-5 and TRBJ1-4, with D hard to call. The sample comprised blood. This receptor was taken from a boy between 2 and 10 years old in good health. CDR3 residues: CASSYRGATNEKLFF. Here the CDR3 DNA reads TGTGCCAGCAGTTACAGAGGAGCAACTAATGAAAAACTGTTTTTT.